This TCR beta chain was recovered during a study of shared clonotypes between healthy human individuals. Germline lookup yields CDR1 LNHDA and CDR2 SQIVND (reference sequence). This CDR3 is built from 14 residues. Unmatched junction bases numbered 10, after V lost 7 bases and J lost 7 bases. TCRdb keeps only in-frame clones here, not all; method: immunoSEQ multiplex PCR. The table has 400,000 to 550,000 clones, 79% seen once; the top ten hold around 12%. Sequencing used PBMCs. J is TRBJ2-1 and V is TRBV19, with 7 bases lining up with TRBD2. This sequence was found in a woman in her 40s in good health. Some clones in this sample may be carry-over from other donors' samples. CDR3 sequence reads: CASTPSAGRNEQFF. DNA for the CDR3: TGTGCCAGTACCCCCTCAGCGGGAAGGAATGAGCAGTTCTTC.